This T cell receptor beta chain was observed in a study of blood T cell repertoires in COVID-19. In the study overall: PBMCs, B-cell-depleted T cells, or T cells were the source of the cDNA or gDNA that made up the material.

V dropped 2 bases and J dropped 4; count of bases not matched to a gene: 3. Per germline, CDR1 SGHRS and CDR2 YFSETQ. The CDR3 spans 14 residues. With respect to this clone: The same CDR3 arises from other DNA sequences in this sample as well.

As processed by the authors: Counts of nucleated cells, estimated from reference gene primer amplification, were obtained. Only in-frame clones appear in the TCRdb table, and some are missing; sequencing was by immunoSEQ multiplex PCR. The V and J calls and clone size come from that table; D and trimming were worked out from the DNA. The data show 90,000 to 120,000 clones, approximately 90% seen once. Source material: peripheral blood. This TCR was sampled from a woman older than 75 with acute or convalescent COVID-19. The chain carries TRBV5-1 and TRBJ2-7; 10 positions agree with TRBD1. The CDR3 DNA follows: TGCGCCAGCAGCTTCGGGACAGGGGATTACGAGCAGTACTTC. The encoded protein is CASSFGTGDYEQYF. Variable domain in full (rest from reference TRBV5-1 and TRBJ2-7): KAGVTQTPRYLIKTRGQQVTLSCSPISGHRSVSWYQQTPGQGLQFLFEYFSETQRNKGNFPGRFSGRQFSNSRSEMNVSTLELGDSALYLCASSFGTGDYEQYFGPGTRLTVT.